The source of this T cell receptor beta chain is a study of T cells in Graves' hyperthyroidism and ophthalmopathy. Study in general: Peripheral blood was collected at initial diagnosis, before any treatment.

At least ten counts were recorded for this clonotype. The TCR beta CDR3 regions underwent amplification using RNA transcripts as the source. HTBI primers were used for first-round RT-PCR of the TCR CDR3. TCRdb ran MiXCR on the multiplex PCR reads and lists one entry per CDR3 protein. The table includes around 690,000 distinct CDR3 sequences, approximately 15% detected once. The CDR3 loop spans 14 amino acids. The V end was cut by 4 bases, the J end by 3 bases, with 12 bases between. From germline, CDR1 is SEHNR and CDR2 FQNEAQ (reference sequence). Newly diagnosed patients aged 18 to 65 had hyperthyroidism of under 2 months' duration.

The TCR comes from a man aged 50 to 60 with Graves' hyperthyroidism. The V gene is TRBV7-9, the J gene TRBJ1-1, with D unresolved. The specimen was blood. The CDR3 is CASSYGFGDTEAFF. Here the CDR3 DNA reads TGTGCCAGCAGCTACGGGTTCGGGGACACTGAAGCTTTCTTT.